The 25 T cell receptor beta chains given below trace back to one sample, sequenced in a study of T cells after yellow fever vaccination. MiXCR was run by TCRdb on the 5' RACE reads, yielding one entry per CDR3 protein. The sample holds a few hundred thousand distinct CDR3 sequences, approximately 4% seen once. The sequenced sample was PBMCs, obtained 5 days after the yellow fever booster vaccination. The receptor source for this set is a man aged 18-30 years who received the YFV17D yellow fever vaccine.

This clonotype showed up just a few times. The V gene is TRBV12-3 or TRBV12-4, the J gene TRBJ1-5, with D possibly being TRBD1 (6 bases). The CDR3 has 15 amino acids. V lost 1 base and J 6 bases, leaving 13 bases between the germline ends. The DNA of the CDR3 is TGTGCCAGCAGTTTAGGTCCGGGGGCGGGTCAGCCCCAGCATTTT. Protein product: CASSLGPGAGQPQHF.

This clonotype was found a few times. This chain joins TRBV24-1 and TRBJ2-1, with TRBD2 matching over 11 bases. Germline V CDR1 and CDR2: KGHDR, SFDVKD. V trimming: 1 base; J trimming: 8 bases; junction bases outside the gene matches: 18. The CDR3 length is 20 residues. The CDR3 DNA reads TGTGCCACCAGTGATTTCCCCCTGCTAGCGGGGGGCCCGGATCGTTATGAGCAGTTCTTC. It encodes CATSDFPLLAGGPDRYEQFF.

This rearrangement joins TRBV18 to TRBJ2-7; TRBD1 aligns across 7 bases. Germline loops: CDR1 KGHSH, CDR2 LQKENI. CDR3 length: 15 residues. With V trimmed by 4 bases and J by 5 bases, 11 bases remained unmatched. The CDR3 spells CASSRSTGKDHEQYF. CDR3 sequence (DNA): TGTGCCAGCTCACGATCGACAGGGAAGGACCACGAGCAGTACTTC.

As DNA, the CDR3 is TGCAGTGCTAGAGGTCAGGGGGGGTATTCACCCCTCCACTTT. This gives the protein CSARGQGGYSPLHF. This chain links TRBV20-1 with TRBJ1-6; 7 bases are a match to TRBD1. With 1 base clipped from V and 8 bases from J, the junction kept 5 bases outside the gene matches. The germline V gene encodes CDR1 DFQATT and CDR2 SNEGSKA (reference sequence). The CDR3 is 14 amino acids.

This rearrangement joins TRBV20-1 to TRBJ2-1; D is possibly TRBD2 (6 bases). The CDR3 contains 15 residues. CDR1 is DFQATT and CDR2 is SNEGSKA in the germline V gene (reference sequence). V dropped 6 bases and J dropped 0 bases, with 15 bases sitting between them. The CDR3 loop is CSATGTGSSYNEQFF. CDR3 bases: TGCAGTGCAACCGGGACCGGGAGCTCCTACAATGAGCAGTTCTTC.

CDR3 DNA sequence: TGTGCCAGCACTCCGCGGGGGGGCCGCGGTGAGCAGTTCTTC. As protein: CASTPRGGRGEQFF. This rearrangement joins TRBV6-1 to TRBJ2-1, with TRBD2 matching 9 bases. V gave up 7 bases and J gave up 9 bases; unmatched junction bases: 10. CDR1 and CDR2 (germline): MNHNS, SASEGT. The CDR3 length is 14 residues.

The chain has TRBV6-5 and TRBJ2-7; D unclear. Looked up from germline, CDR1 is MNHEY and CDR2 is SVGAGI. The ends were cut back, 8 bases at V and 3 bases at J, with 14 bases in the middle. The CDR3 loop spans 13 amino acids. The CDR3 nucleotides read TGTGCCAGCGGGGTCTCAGCGATCTACGAGCAGTACGTC. Encoded protein: CASGVSAIYEQYV.

The gene calls are TRBV24-1 and TRBJ1-1; TRBD1 might be the D (5 bases). The CDR3 extends over 17 amino acids. Per germline, CDR1 KGHDR and CDR2 SFDVKD. V was clipped by 5 bases and J by 4 bases, with 22 bases between them. The DNA of the CDR3 is TGTGCCACCAGTGGTTTCGAGGACGGGGCACCTAGCACTGAAGCTTTCTTT. Encoded protein: CATSGFEDGAPSTEAFF.

This clonotype came up a few times. The genes are TRBV4-1 and TRBJ2-7; D remains ambiguous. CDR1 MGHRA and CDR2 YSYEKL come from the germline V gene. The germline V and J ends were trimmed by 3 bases and 8 bases, with 11 bases remaining between them. CDR3 length equals 12 residues. CDR3 nucleotides: TGCGCCAGCAGCCACCTGAAAACACAGCAGTACTTC. Its translation is CASSHLKTQQYF.

This clonotype was seen more than once but under ten times. The V call is TRBV5-6, the J call TRBJ2-7, with a weak D call TRBD1 (5 bases). The CDR3 is made up of 18 amino acids. Deletions cut 1 base from V and 4 bases from J, with 24 bases between. Germline loops: CDR1 SGHDT, CDR2 YYEEEE. In nucleotides, the CDR3 is TGTGCCAGCAGCTTGTTTTGGGATCGGGCAGGGAAATTTTACGAGCAGTACGTC. Translating it yields CASSLFWDRAGKFYEQYV.

This clonotype was detected a few times. V usage is TRBV5-1 and J usage is TRBJ2-1; maybe TRBD1 (7 bases). Germline values: CDR1 SGHRS, CDR2 YFSETQ. The ends were cut back, 4 bases at V and 8 bases at J, with 19 bases in the middle. The CDR3 sequence is 15 residues long. The CDR3 reads CASSPGAGGYDEQFF. In nucleotides, the CDR3 is TGCGCCAGCAGCCCGGGGGCAGGGGGATACGATGAGCAGTTCTTC.

This clonotype turned up a few times. The V and J genes are TRBV4-1 and TRBJ1-5, with TRBD1 identical over 7 bases. V dropped 5 bases and J dropped 2; count of bases not matched to a gene: 12. Germline-derived CDR1 and CDR2 are MGHRA and YSYEKL. This CDR3 is built from 17 residues. Here the CDR3 reads CASSSSTQGEGNQPQHF. CDR3 bases: TGCGCCAGCAGCTCTTCCACCCAGGGGGAGGGCAATCAGCCCCAGCATTTT.

The chain uses TRBV3-2 and TRBJ2-1; TRBD2 was called by the table and not checked on the DNA. TRBV3-2 is tagged as a pseudogene. The CDR3 spans 16 residues. DNA for the CDR3: TGTGCCAGCAGCCAAGCCAGCGGGGTAGATTACAATGAGCAGTTCTTC. Its protein is CASSQASGVDYNEQFF.

This clonotype has a handful of counts. The CDR3 loop reads CASSTWTGDQPQHF. Here the CDR3 DNA reads TGTGCCAGCAGTACCTGGACAGGGGATCAGCCCCAGCATTTT. The gene calls are TRBV12-3 or TRBV12-4 and TRBJ1-5; 9 bases match TRBD1. There are 14 residues in the CDR3. The junction had 4 bases not matched to a gene; V was cut back by 5 bases and J by 5 bases.

This clonotype showed up just a few times. The J gene is TRBJ2-2, the V gene TRBV11-3, with D hard to call. Germline lookup yields CDR1 SGHNT and CDR2 YENEEA. The CDR3 contains 16 residues. V was clipped by 1 base and J by 3 bases, with 12 bases between them. CDR3 sequence reads: CASSLADPGYTGELFF. CDR3 in DNA: TGTGCCAGCAGCTTAGCAGATCCGGGCTACACCGGGGAGCTGTTTTTT.

The chain combines TRBV25-1 with TRBJ1-1; D is uncertain. V lost 4 bases to trimming and J lost 0 bases, with 9 bases between them. The CDR3 runs 14 residues. Germline assignment: CDR1 MGHDK and CDR2 SYGVNS. DNA for the CDR3: TGTGCCAGCAGTGGTTATAATTTGAACACTGAAGCTTTCTTT. Translation: CASSGYNLNTEAFF.

This chain links TRBV21-1 with TRBJ1-1; the D call in the table, TRBD1, was not verified against the DNA. TRBV21-1 is a listed pseudogene. This CDR3 comprises 16 residues. CDR3 sequence: CASSKARPGADTEAFF. CDR3 bases: TGTGCCAGCAGCAAAGCGCGCCCGGGAGCGGACACTGAAGCTTTCTTT.

The V call is TRBV12-3 or TRBV12-4, the J call TRBJ1-1; 9 bases fit TRBD1. Germline trimming cut 5 bases from V and 2 bases from J; bases unmatched to any gene: 6. The CDR3 extends over 15 amino acids. The CDR3 bases are TGTGCCAGCAGTCGCGAGGGACAGGGTAACACTGAAGCTTTCTTT. This gives the protein CASSREGQGNTEAFF.

This clonotype has more than one count but fewer than ten. The chain joins TRBV4-3 to TRBJ2-1; TRBD1 is a possible D gene (6 bases). The CDR3 consists of 18 residues. Germline CDR1 and CDR2: LGHNA and YSLEER. V lost 0 bases, J lost 0 bases, and 15 bases lay in between. CDR3 sequence: CASSQEGQGPYSYNEQFF. CDR3 sequence (DNA): TGCGCCAGCAGCCAAGAGGGTCAGGGGCCCTACTCCTACAATGAGCAGTTCTTC.

This clonotype was found many times. The V call is TRBV15, the J call TRBJ2-2; no clear D gene. Germline-derived CDR1 and CDR2 are LNHNV and YYDKDF (reference sequence). With 4 bases removed from V and 6 bases from J, the gap between germline ends came to 6 bases. The CDR3 has 12 amino acids. The DNA of the CDR3 is TGTGCCACCAGCACCCAGCCCGGGGAGCTGTTTTTT. Its translation: CATSTQPGELFF.

The chain links TRBV7-6 to TRBJ2-3; D possibly corresponds to TRBD2 (5 bases). Germline CDR1 and CDR2: SGHVS and FNYEAQ. V dropped 3 bases and J dropped 0 bases, with 10 bases sitting between them. The CDR3 runs 15 residues. The CDR3 is CASSLLGMSTDTQYF. CDR3 DNA sequence: TGTGCCAGCAGCTTGCTCGGGATGAGCACAGATACGCAGTATTTT.

This clonotype was seen more than once but under ten times. The V gene is TRBV7-9, the J gene TRBJ1-1; tentatively, D is TRBD1 (6 bases). The V end lost 6 bases, the J end lost 5 bases, and 13 bases lay between the germline ends. Germline V CDR1 and CDR2: SEHNR, FQNEAQ (reference sequence). CDR3 length: 13 amino acids. The CDR3 nucleotides are TGTGCCAGCAGAACCACAGGGCGGACTGAAGCTTTCTTT. Its protein is CASRTTGRTEAFF.

In its sample, this clonotype was seen a few times. The chain carries TRBV5-1 and TRBJ1-4, with D perhaps TRBD1 (6 bases). The CDR3 extends over 15 amino acids. Deletions cut 5 bases from V and 0 bases from J, with 11 bases between. Germline V gives CDR1 SGHRS, CDR2 YFSETQ. The CDR3 coding sequence is TGCGCCAGCAGAACAGGACAGACAACTAATGAAAAACTGTTTTTT. This gives the protein CASRTGQTTNEKLFF.

This clonotype was seen ten or more times. The chain recombines TRBV18 with TRBJ1-2, with 8 bases that match TRBD1. V trimming: 3 bases; J trimming: 0 bases; junction bases outside the gene matches: 0. Germline assignment: CDR1 KGHSH and CDR2 LQKENI. The CDR3 consists of 14 residues. Here the CDR3 reads CASSPGQANYGYTF. CDR3 in DNA: TGTGCCAGCTCACCGGGACAGGCTAACTATGGCTACACCTTC.

The rearrangement joins TRBV7-6 to TRBJ2-7; TRBD2 agrees at 8 bases. The germline CDR1 and CDR2 sequences are SGHVS and FNYEAQ. J was trimmed by 2 bases and V by 3 bases; bases with no gene match: 6. CDR3 length: 15 residues. This CDR3 reads CASSLGSGVAYEQYV. As DNA, the CDR3 is TGTGCCAGCAGCTTGGGTAGCGGGGTAGCCTACGAGCAGTACGTC.